Described below is a single TCR beta chain sequence and its context. Its antigen is not identified. Produced via immunoSEQ multiplex PCR; TCRdb's table is partial and in-frame only. Of just under 65,000 clones in the sample, roughly 77% were seen once. These data originate in a study of PD-L1 blockade in urothelial cancer. Time point indicated: pretreatment peripheral blood. Study results and caveats: Better survival was forecast by a pretreatment blood TCR clonality below the median.

There are 14 residues in the CDR3. Germline V CDR1 and CDR2: MDHEN, SYDVKM. V dropped 5 bases and J dropped 8; count of bases not matched to a gene: 10. This material consisted of PBMCs, taken around atezolizumab (anti-PD-L1) treatment. V and J are TRBV28 and TRBJ1-2; the match to TRBD1 covers 8 bases. This receptor was obtained from a man between 70 and 80 years old with urothelial cancer. The CDR3 DNA sequence: TGTGCCAGCAGTGTTCCCGGGACAGGATTCGGCTACACCTTC. Amino acid sequence: CASSVPGTGFGYTF.